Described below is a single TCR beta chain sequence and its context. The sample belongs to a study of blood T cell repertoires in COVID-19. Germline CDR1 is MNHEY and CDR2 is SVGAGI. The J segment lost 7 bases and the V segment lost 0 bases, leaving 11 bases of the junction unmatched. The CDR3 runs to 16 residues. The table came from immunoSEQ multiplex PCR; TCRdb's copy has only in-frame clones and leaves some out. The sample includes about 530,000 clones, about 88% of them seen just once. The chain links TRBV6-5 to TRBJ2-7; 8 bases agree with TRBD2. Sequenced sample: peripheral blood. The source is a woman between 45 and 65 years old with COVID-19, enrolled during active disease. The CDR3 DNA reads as TGTGCCAGCAGTTACTCGAGGTACGGGGGGGCTGAAGAGCAGTACTTC. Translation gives CASSYSRYGGAEEQYF.